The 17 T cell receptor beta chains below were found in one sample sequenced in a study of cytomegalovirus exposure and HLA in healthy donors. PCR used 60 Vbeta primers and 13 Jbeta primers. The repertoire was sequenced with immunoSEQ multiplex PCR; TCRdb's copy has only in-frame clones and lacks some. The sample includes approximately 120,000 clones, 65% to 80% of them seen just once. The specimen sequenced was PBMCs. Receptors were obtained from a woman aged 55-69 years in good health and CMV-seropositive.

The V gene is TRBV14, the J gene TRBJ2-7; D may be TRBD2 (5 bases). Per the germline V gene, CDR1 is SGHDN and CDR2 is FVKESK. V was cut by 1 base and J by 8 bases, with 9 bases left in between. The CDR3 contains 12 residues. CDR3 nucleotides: TGTGCCAGCAGCCAAGCTTCGGGAAAGCAGTACTTC. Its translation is CASSQASGKQYF.

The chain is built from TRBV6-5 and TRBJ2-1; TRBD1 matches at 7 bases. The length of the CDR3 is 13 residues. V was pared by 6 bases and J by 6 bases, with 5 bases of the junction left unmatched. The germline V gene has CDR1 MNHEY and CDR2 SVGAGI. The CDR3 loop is CASRGQPRNEQFF. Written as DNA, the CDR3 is TGTGCCAGCAGGGGACAGCCCCGCAATGAGCAGTTCTTC.

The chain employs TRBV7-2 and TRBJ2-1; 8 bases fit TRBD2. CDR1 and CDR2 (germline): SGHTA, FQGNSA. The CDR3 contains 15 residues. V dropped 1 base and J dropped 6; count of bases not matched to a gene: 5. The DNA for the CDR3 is TGTGCCAGCAGCTTAGTGGCGGGAGGTTCCAATGAGCAGTTCTTC. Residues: CASSLVAGGSNEQFF.

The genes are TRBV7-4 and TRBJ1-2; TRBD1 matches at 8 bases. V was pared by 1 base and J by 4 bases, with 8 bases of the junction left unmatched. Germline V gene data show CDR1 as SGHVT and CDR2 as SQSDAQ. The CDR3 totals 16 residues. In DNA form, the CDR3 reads TGTGCCAGCAGCTTAGAACAGGGGGAAGATAGCTATGGCTACACCTTC. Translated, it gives CASSLEQGEDSYGYTF. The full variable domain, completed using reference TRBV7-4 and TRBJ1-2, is GAGVSQSPRYKVAKRGRDVALRCDSISGHVTLYWYRQTLGQGSEVLTYSQSDAQRDKSGRPSGRFSAERPERSVSTLKIQRTEQGDSAVYLCASSLEQGEDSYGYTFGSGTRLTVV.

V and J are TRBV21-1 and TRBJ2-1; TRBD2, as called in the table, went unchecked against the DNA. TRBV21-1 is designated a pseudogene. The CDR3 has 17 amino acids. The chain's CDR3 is CASSKRFLAGGPGEQFF. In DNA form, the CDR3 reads TGTGCCAGCAGCAAACGCTTTCTGGCGGGGGGGCCTGGAGAGCAGTTCTTC.

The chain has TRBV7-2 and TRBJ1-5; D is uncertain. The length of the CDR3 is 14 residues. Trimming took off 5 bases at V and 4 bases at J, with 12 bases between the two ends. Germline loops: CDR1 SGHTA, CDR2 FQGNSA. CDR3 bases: TGTGCCAGCAGCCCCGATGCAGGAAATCAGCCCCAGCATTTT. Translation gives CASSPDAGNQPQHF. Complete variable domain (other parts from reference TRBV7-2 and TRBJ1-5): GAGVSQSPSNKVTEKGKDVELRCDPISGHTALYWYRQSLGQGLEFLIYFQGNSAPDKSGLPSDRFSAERTGGSVSTLTIQRTQQEDSAVYLCASSPDAGNQPQHFGDGTRLSIL.

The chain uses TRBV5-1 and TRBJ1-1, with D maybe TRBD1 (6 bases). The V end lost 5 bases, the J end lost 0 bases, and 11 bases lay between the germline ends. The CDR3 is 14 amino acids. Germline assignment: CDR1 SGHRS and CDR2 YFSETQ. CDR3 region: CASRSDRLNTEAFF. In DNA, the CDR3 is TGCGCCAGCAGATCCGACAGGCTGAACACTGAAGCTTTCTTT.

The CDR3 sequence is CASSQEQGLRVEQYF. The CDR3 DNA is TGCGCCAGCAGCCAAGAGCAAGGACTACGTGTTGAGCAGTACTTC. The chain couples TRBV4-3 to TRBJ2-7; D might be TRBD2 (6 bases). V gave up 0 bases and J gave up 7 bases, with 16 bases separating them. There are 15 residues in the CDR3. Germline loops: CDR1 LGHNA, CDR2 YSLEER.

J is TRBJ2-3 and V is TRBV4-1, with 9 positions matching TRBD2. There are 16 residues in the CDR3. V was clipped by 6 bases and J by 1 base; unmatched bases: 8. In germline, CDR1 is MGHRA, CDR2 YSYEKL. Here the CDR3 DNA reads TGCGCCAGCAGATGGCGGGTAGCGGGGGGCACAGATACGCAGTATTTT. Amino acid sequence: CASRWRVAGGTDTQYF.

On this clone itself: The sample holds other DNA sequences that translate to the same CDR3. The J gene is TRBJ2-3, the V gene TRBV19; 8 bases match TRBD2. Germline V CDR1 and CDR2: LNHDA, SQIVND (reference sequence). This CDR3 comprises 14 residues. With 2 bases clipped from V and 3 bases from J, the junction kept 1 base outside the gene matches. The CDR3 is CASSIRGGTDTQYF. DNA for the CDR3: TGTGCCAGTAGTATACGGGGGGGGACAGATACGCAGTATTTT.

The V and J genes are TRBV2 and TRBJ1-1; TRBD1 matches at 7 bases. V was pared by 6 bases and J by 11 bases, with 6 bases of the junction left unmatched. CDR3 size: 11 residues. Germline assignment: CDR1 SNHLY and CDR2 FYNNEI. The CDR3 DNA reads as TGTGCCAGCAGCTACGACAGGGTGGCTTTCTTT. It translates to CASSYDRVAFF.

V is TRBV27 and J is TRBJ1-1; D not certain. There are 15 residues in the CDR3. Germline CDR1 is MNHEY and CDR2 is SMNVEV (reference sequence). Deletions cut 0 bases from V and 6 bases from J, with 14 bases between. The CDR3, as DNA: TGTGCCAGCAGTTTATCGCGGGCTGGTATCGCTGAAGCTTTCTTT. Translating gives CASSLSRAGIAEAFF.

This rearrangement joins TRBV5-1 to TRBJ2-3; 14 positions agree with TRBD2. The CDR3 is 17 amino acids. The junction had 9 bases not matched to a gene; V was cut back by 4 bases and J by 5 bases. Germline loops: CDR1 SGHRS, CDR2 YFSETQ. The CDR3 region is CASSLLPTSGGGDTQYF. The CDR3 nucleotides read TGCGCCAGCAGCCTGCTACCGACTAGCGGGGGGGGAGATACGCAGTATTTT.

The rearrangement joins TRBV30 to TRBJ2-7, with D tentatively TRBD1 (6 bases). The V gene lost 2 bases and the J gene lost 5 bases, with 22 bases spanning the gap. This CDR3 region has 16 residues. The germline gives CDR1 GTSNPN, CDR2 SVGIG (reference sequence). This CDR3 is CAWSSVFRTERNEQYF. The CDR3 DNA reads TGTGCCTGGAGTTCAGTATTCCGGACAGAGAGGAACGAGCAGTACTTC.

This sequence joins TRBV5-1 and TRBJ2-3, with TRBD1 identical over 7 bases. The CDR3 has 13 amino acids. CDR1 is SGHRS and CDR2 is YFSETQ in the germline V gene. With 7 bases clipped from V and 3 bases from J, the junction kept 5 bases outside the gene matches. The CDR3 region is CASSETGTDTQYF. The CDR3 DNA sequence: TGCGCCAGCTCAGAGACAGGGACAGATACGCAGTATTTT.

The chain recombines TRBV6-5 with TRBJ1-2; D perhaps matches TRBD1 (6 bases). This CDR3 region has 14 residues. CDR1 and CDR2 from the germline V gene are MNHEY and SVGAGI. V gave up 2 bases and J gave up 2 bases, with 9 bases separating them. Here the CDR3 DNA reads TGTGCCAGCAGTTACCTCACAGGGAACTATGGCTACACCTTC. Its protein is CASSYLTGNYGYTF.

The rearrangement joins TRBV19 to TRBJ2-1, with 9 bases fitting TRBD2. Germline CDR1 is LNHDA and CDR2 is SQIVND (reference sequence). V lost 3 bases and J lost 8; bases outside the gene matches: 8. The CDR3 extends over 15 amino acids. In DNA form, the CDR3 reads TGTGCCAGTAGTATCGGCGCGGGAGGGAACGATGAGCAGTTCTTC. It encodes CASSIGAGGNDEQFF.